This T cell receptor beta chain was obtained from a study of blood T cell repertoires in COVID-19 (dated by TCRdb to the early 2020s). A note on the overall study: The collaborator samples originated in the United States, Italy and Spain and spanned the acute and convalescent phases of COVID-19. The repertoires were made available in a free public database intended to serve as a resource for research on the immune response to SARS-CoV-2. The material from the prospective study consisted of cDNA or gDNA derived from T cells, B-cell-depleted T cells, or PBMCs. Where HLA class I and class II types were available, the types were taken from metadata supplied by the sample provider, not from assay-based typing. Samples were obtained from the ongoing ImmuneRACE study (first 160 participants) and from approximately 1,200 subjects provided by 6 global collaborators. Subjects who had been exposed to COVID-19, were actively infected with it, or had recovered from it provided the deeply sampled blood TCRbeta repertoires that made up the dataset. The sample metadata nearly always contained a de-identified subject ID, COVID-19 status, age in years and sex. Summary of the overall study and its limitations: The amount of clinical and demographic metadata varied by source and participant and was provided uncurated.

Participants in the prospective study were enrolled through a virtual design, were aged roughly 18 to 90 years, and lived in roughly 25 United States geographic areas. To assign participants to cohorts, the prospective study relied on clinical history that participants themselves reported in a screening survey and a study questionnaire. For ImmuneRACE Cohort 3, a participant was defined as recovered based on two consecutive negative NP/OP PCR tests, clearance by a healthcare professional, or resolution of symptoms. Mobile phlebotomists in the prospective study collected whole blood, serum and a nasopharyngeal or oropharyngeal swab from every participant. Participants in the prospective study had the option to provide additional blood draws and questionnaires over a 2-month period. Blood samples from the prospective study were shipped frozen or at room temperature prior to DNA extraction. Comments on this clone: Its specific antigen is unknown. Base qualities are not recorded, but no much larger clone differs from it by a single base.

The immunoSEQ Assay, a bias-controlled multiplex PCR, was used to amplify TCRbeta CDR3 regions from genomic DNA. The authors processed their data as follows. Nucleated cell counts per sample were estimated from amplification of reference gene primers within the assay. Sequence reads were collapsed and filtered to measure the absolute abundance of every unique TCRbeta CDR3 rearrangement. Productive Simpson clonality was computed per sample as the square root of Simpson's diversity index over productive rearrangements. The immuneACCESS repertoire file appears here via TCRdb, limited to in-frame rearrangements. These files lack a portion of the clones; in checked studies, under half of the deficit traces to unresolved V genes, and the cause of the others is not known. V, J and clone size are taken as reported in that table, and D and trimming were inferred from the DNA itself. The sample records about 150,000 clones, more than 75% of which are singletons. The ten largest clones capture about 6.6% of the sample.

Sequencing input: PBMCs or T cells enriched from blood (not recorded which). This clonotype was obtained from a woman between 50 and 59 years old who had recovered from COVID-19.

The base sequence is TGTGCCAGTAGTCGTATAGGGACAGCGAATGAAAAACTGTTTTTT. Its coded protein is CASSRIGTANEKLFF. Recombination linked TRBV19 to TRBJ1-4; 7 bases in between match TRBD1. From cysteine to phenylalanine, the CDR3 is 15 amino acids long. CDR3 DNA is the only sequence kept; it has 45 bases, read in frame from the first base. CDR1 and CDR2 (LNHDA, SQIVND) derive from the germline V gene (reference sequence). Germline trimming amounts to 5 bases on V and 5 bases on J, with 8 as the count of junction bases outside the gene matches.